Sequencing of this TCR beta chain was carried out in a study of T cell responses to AZD1222 COVID-19 vaccine. Study-level results: Reportedly, nearly half of unique spike TCRs recognized epitopes outside B.1.351/B.1.1.7 mutations. Donor demographics were predominantly white British with a female majority; clonal diversity may be underestimated.

CDR3 length equals 13 residues. Trimming cost V 0 bases and J 7 bases, with 10 bases left between them. In germline, CDR1 is SGHRS, CDR2 YFSETQ. The sample holds one count of this clone. Its antigen is not identified. The assay was immunoSEQ multiplex PCR, and TCRdb's table has in-frame clones only and misses some. The profile shows tens of thousands of clones, about 87% of them singletons. Sequenced here: peripheral blood, sampled on day 0 of AZD1222 vaccination. This chain connects TRBV5-1 to TRBJ1-1; a weak D match, TRBD1 (5 bases). The clonotype comes from an adult in good health. CDR3 residues: CASSLGRDGEAFF. The DNA of the CDR3 is TGCGCCAGCAGCTTGGGTCGGGACGGTGAAGCTTTCTTT.